This T cell receptor (beta chain) is drawn from a study of radiation and T cells in renal cell carcinoma. Study information: Nephrectomy followed 15 Gy stereotactic body radiation by 4 weeks.

Whole-study findings and limits: Pretreatment tumor biopsies were lacking, so baseline clonotypes are unknown. From baseline, blood top tumor clonotypes peaked at 2 weeks post-radiation.

This clone was seen a handful of times. No antigen is known for it. Stated time point: blood 2 weeks post-SBRT. This sample's treatment: 15 Gy SBRT to primary tumor, nephrectomy 4 weeks later. Radiation-treated patients gave blood at baseline, week 2 and week 4. V lost 6 bases and J lost 4; bases outside the gene matches: 5. The CDR3 is made up of 13 amino acids. The germline V gene has CDR1 SGHVS and CDR2 FQNEAQ. TCRdb's copy holds only in-frame clones and misses some; the assay was immunoSEQ multiplex PCR. Counted here are fewer than 30,000 clones, approximately 81% occurring once; the ten biggest clones make up roughly 31%.

The chain uses TRBV7-8 and TRBJ1-1; 7 positions match TRBD1. The source was blood, collected from a patient whose treatment included radiotherapy and nephrectomy. The sequence came from a man in his 60s with renal cell carcinoma. The chain's CDR3 is CASRQGSGTEAFF. The CDR3 DNA reads TGTGCCAGCAGACAGGGGAGCGGCACTGAAGCTTTCTTT.